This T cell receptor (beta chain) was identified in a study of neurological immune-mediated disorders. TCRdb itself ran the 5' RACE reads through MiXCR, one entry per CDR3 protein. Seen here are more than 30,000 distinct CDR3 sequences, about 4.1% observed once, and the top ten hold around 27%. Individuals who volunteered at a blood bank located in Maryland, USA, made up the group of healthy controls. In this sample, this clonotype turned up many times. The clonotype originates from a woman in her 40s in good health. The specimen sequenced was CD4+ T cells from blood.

The CDR3 nucleotides read TGCGCCAGCAGCTTGAGCGGAACTAATGAAAAACTGTTTTTT. Translated: CASSLSGTNEKLFF. The chain couples TRBV5-1 to TRBJ1-4; D uncertain. The germline V and J ends were trimmed by 1 base and 1 base, with 5 bases remaining between them. The CDR3 has 14 amino acids. The germline V gene encodes CDR1 SGHRS and CDR2 YFSETQ.